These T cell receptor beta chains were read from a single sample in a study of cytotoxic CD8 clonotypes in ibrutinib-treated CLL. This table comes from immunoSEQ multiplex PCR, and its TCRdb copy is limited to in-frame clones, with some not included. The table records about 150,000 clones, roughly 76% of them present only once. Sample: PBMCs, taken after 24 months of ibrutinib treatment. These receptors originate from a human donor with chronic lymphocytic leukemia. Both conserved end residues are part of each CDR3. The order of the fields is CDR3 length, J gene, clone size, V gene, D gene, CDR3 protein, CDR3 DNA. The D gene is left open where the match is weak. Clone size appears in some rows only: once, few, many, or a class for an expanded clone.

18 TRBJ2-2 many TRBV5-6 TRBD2 CASSLVSGSVGNTGELFF TGTGCCAGCAGCTTGGTTAGCGGGAGTGTGGGGAACACCGGGGAGCTGTTTTTT
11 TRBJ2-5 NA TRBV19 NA CASTDDRGQYF TGTGCCAGTACCGACGACCGGGGCCAGTACTTC
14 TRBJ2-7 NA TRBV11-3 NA CASSRGQPGDEQYF TGTGCCAGCAGCCGGGGACAACCAGGGGACGAGCAGTACTTC
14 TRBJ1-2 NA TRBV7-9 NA CASSLAGAALGYTF TGTGCCAGCAGCCTTGCGGGGGCCGCGCTCGGCTACACCTTC
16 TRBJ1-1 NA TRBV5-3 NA CARSLGWTAMNTEAFF TGTGCCAGAAGCTTAGGTTGGACAGCCATGAACACTGAAGCTTTCTTT
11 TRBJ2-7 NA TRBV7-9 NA CASSLGVEQYF TGTGCCAGCAGCTTAGGGGTCGAGCAGTACTTC
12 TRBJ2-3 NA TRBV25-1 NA CASSEWVDTQYF TGTGCCAGCAGTGAATGGGTCGATACGCAGTATTTT
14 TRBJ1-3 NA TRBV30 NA CAWSGYAPGNTIYF TGTGCCTGGAGTGGCTACGCACCTGGAAACACCATATATTTT
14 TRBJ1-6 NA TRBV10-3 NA CAISVSGTDSPLHF TGTGCCATCAGTGTCTCCGGGACCGATTCACCCCTCCACTTT
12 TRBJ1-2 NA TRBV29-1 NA CSVRILGYGYTF TGCAGCGTCCGAATCCTTGGGTATGGCTACACCTTC
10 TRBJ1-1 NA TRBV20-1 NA CSAGTYEAFF TGCAGTGCGGGGACATATGAAGCTTTCTTT
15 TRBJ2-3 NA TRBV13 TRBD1 CASSFRDRGRDTQYF TGTGCCAGCAGCTTCCGGGACAGGGGGCGGGATACGCAGTATTTT
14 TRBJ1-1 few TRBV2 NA CASRGGLMNTEAFF TGTGCCAGCCGGGGGGGGCTCATGAACACTGAAGCTTTCTTT
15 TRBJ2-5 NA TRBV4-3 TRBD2 CASSQGTSESETQYF TGCGCCAGCAGCCAGGGGACTAGCGAGTCGGAGACCCAGTACTTC
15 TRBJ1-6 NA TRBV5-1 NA CASSLMRRENSPLHF TGCGCCAGCAGCTTGATGCGCAGGGAGAATTCACCCCTCCACTTT